This TCR beta chain was identified in a study of T cell repertoires in cytomegalovirus infection. TCRdb itself ran the reads through MiXCR, one entry per CDR3 protein. The table has around 350,000 distinct CDR3 sequences, roughly 18% seen once. From germline, CDR1 is DFQATT and CDR2 SNEGSKA (reference sequence). V shed 5 bases, J shed 1 base, and the junction held 10 bases outside the gene matches. This CDR3 has 15 residues. V and J are TRBV20-1 and TRBJ1-1, with TRBD1 identical over 7 bases. This sequence was found in a human donor in good health (CMV status not recorded). Some clones in this sample may be carry-over from other donors' samples. Specimen: PBMCs. CDR3 sequence: CSASTPGQRNTEAFF. CDR3 DNA: TGCAGTGCTTCCACACCGGGACAGAGGAACACTGAAGCTTTCTTT.